What follows are 9 T cell receptor beta chains derived from one specimen sequenced in a study of cytomegalovirus exposure and HLA in healthy donors. The PCR made use of 60 Vbeta and 13 Jbeta primers. Profiled with immunoSEQ multiplex PCR; TCRdb holds only in-frame clones, not every one. The sample shows 130,000 or so clones, about 75% of them seen only once. Specimen: PBMCs. The source is a woman aged 40 to 50 in good health and CMV-seronegative.

V and J are TRBV6-5 and TRBJ1-1, with 10 bases that match TRBD1. The CDR3 runs 12 residues. The V gene end was trimmed by 5 bases and the J gene end by 12 bases; junction bases not matched to a gene: 6. The germline V gene has CDR1 MNHEY and CDR2 SVGAGI. The CDR3 here is CASSELTGGPFF. CDR3 nucleotide sequence: TGTGCCAGCAGTGAATTGACAGGGGGCCCTTTCTTT.

V gene TRBV6-6 combines with J gene TRBJ2-5, with D perhaps matching TRBD2 (6 bases). Germline loops: CDR1 MNHNY, CDR2 SVGAGI (reference sequence). V was clipped by 5 bases and J by 5 bases, with 9 bases between them. The CDR3 runs to 12 residues. The CDR3 region is CASSGTAETQYF. CDR3 sequence (DNA): TGTGCCAGCAGTGGGACTGCTGAGACCCAGTACTTC.

V is TRBV4-1 and J is TRBJ1-1; 7 positions match TRBD1. V trimming: 1 base; J trimming: 3 bases; junction bases outside the gene matches: 5. This CDR3 is 15 amino acids long. Germline values: CDR1 MGHRA, CDR2 YSYEKL. The CDR3 region is CASSQGQGQDTEAFF. The CDR3 DNA sequence: TGCGCCAGCAGCCAAGGACAGGGTCAGGACACTGAAGCTTTCTTT.

The chain is built from TRBV4-2 and TRBJ1-1, with 7 bases fitting TRBD1. V was pared by 2 bases and J by 1 base, with 7 bases of the junction left unmatched. The CDR3 consists of 16 residues. In germline, CDR1 is LGHNA, CDR2 YNFKEQ. Here the CDR3 DNA reads TGTGCCAGCAGCCAACAACAGACAGGGAGGAACACTGAAGCTTTCTTT. This translates into CASSQQQTGRNTEAFF.

The chain has TRBV10-3 and TRBJ1-1; 7 positions match TRBD1. Germline CDR1 and CDR2: ENHRY and SYGVKD. The J segment lost 5 bases and the V segment lost 7 bases, leaving 7 bases of the junction unmatched. The CDR3 has 13 residues. In nucleotides, the CDR3 is TGTGCCATCAATAGGGGGCTTGGGACTGAAGCTTTCTTT. It translates to CAINRGLGTEAFF.

This chain uses TRBV7-6 with TRBJ1-5; the match to TRBD1 covers 8 bases. From germline, CDR1 is SGHVS and CDR2 FNYEAQ. CDR3 size: 16 residues. V trimming: 3 bases; J trimming: 4 bases; junction bases outside the gene matches: 8. CDR3 nucleotide sequence: TGTGCCAGCAGCTTCGGACAGGGAGGGTGGAATCAGCCCCAGCATTTT. Protein: CASSFGQGGWNQPQHF.

This chain links TRBV18 with TRBJ1-6, with 8 bases identical to TRBD1. The CDR3 runs to 15 residues. V dropped 3 bases and J dropped 8; count of bases not matched to a gene: 6. Germline CDR1 KGHSH, CDR2 LQKENI. CDR3 DNA: TGTGCCAGCTCACCGAGGACAGGGATCGATTCACCCCTCCACTTT. Translation: CASSPRTGIDSPLHF.

This clone was picked up a small number of times. The CDR3 nucleotides read TGTGCCAGTAGTATAGGGGGCGGCCCGCTAAACACTGAAGCTTTCTTT. It codes for CASSIGGGPLNTEAFF. The V and J genes are TRBV19 and TRBJ1-1; a possible D gene is TRBD1 (5 bases). V lost 1 base and J 2 bases, leaving 14 bases between the germline ends. The CDR3 spans 16 residues. Looked up from germline, CDR1 is LNHDA and CDR2 is SQIVND (reference sequence). Looking up the rest from reference TRBV19 and TRBJ1-1 gives the full variable domain: DGGITQSPKYLFRKEGQNVTLSCEQNLNHDAMYWYRQDPGQGLRLIYYSQIVNDFQKGDIAEGYSVSREKKESFPLTVTSAQKNPTAFYLCASSIGGGPLNTEAFFGQGTRLTVV.

The CDR3 loop is CASSETGGLRPLHF. The CDR3 DNA follows: TGTGCCAGCAGCGAAACAGGGGGCCTGCGGCCCCTCCACTTT. This chain uses TRBV7-8 with TRBJ1-6; 9 bases match TRBD1. The CDR3 has 14 amino acids. CDR1 is SGHVS, CDR2 FQNEAQ, per germline. Trimming took 5 bases from V and 13 from J; bases not matched to a gene: 9.